This T cell receptor beta chain was found in a study of patients and donors after allogeneic stem cell transplantation (dated by TCRdb to the early 2020s). Library prep was done by RT-PCR. Sequenced on a NextSeq 550. TCRdb cleaned the public reads at Q25 with fastp, built clones with MiXCR and kept in-frame beta chains. One record per CDR3 amino acid sequence lists the most common genes and DNA. The sample yields 25,000 to 35,000 distinct CDR3 sequences; 6.5% to 7% were counted once. About 34% of the sample is held by the ten biggest clonotypes. Per the germline V gene, SQVTM is the CDR1 and ANQGSEA is the CDR2. Germline trimming: 6 bases from V, 5 bases from J; junction bases outside gene matches: 9. The CDR3, from cysteine to phenylalanine, totals 13 residues. The retained sequence is limited to the CDR3, 39 bases, with the frame set at the first base. Comment on this clonotype: What antigen it recognizes has not been identified. No much larger clone is present one base from it, and per-base qualities are unavailable.

The chain links TRBV29-1 with TRBJ2-7; a stretch of 8 junction bases matches TRBD2. The specimen sequenced was blood, either unsorted or a sorted T cell fraction (not recorded which). This receptor was identified in a human donor who was either an allogeneic HSCT recipient or a stem cell or donor lymphocyte infusion donor (not recorded which). It is not recorded whose cells these are; they may come from a transplant donor. The CDR3 loop reads CSVSGLGIDEQYF. The DNA sequence follows: TGCAGCGTATCGGGACTAGGGATAGACGAGCAGTACTTC.